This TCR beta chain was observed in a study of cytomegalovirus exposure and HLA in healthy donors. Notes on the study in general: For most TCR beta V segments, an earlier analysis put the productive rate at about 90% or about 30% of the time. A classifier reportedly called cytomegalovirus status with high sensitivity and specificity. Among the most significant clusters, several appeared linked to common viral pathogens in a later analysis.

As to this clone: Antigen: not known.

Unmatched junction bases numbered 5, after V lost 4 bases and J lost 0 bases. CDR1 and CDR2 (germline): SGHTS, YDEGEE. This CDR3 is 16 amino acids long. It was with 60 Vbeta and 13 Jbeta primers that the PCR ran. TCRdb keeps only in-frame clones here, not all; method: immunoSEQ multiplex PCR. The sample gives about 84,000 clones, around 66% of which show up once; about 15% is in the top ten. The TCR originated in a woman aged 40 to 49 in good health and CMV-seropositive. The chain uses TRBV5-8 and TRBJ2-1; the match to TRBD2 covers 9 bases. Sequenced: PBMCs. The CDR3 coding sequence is TGTGCCAGCAGCGTAAGCGGGAGGCCCTCCTACAATGAGCAGTTCTTC. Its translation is CASSVSGRPSYNEQFF.